This section outlines one T cell receptor (beta chain) sequence together with its context. Its antigen is undetermined. The CDR3 spans 11 residues. Trimming removed 4 bases at V and 2 bases at J, with 1 base between. Subsequent to 10 days of culture, CD4+ T cells were isolated. None of the vaccinated had previously contracted SARS-CoV-2, and their nucleocapsid antibodies tested negative. The sample originates from a study of vaccination effects on CD4 cells after COVID-19. Study in general: Antigen-specific CD4+ T cells were expanded (with viral peptide pools) by the ViraFEST assay ahead of sequencing.

Assay used: immunoSEQ multiplex PCR; TCRdb lists only in-frame clones, some missing. The table includes roughly 48,000 clones, approximately 65% detected once. Study observations and caveats: Healthy vaccinees showed cross-reactivity with common cold coronaviruses in only 1 of 255 vaccine-induced clones. Sampling in the study covered few convalescent patients and included no early post-infection timepoints.

This receptor was obtained from a human donor who received a COVID-19 vaccine. Sequenced material: CD4+ T cells from PBMCs cultured without peptide, taken before COVID-19 vaccination. The V gene is TRBV12-3 or TRBV12-4, the J gene TRBJ2-3; D unclear. Here the CDR3 reads CASSYTDTQYF. DNA for the CDR3: TGTGCCAGCAGTTACACAGATACGCAGTATTTT.